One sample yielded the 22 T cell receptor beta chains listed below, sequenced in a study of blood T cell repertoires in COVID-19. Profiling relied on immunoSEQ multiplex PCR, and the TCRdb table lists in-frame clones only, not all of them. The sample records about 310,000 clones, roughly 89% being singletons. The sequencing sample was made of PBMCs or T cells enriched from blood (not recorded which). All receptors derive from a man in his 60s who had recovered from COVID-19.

The CDR3 spells CASSERQGGEQYF. The CDR3 coding sequence is TGTGCCAGCAGCGAAAGACAGGGTGGCGAGCAGTACTTC. The chain carries TRBV11-3 and TRBJ2-7; 7 positions match TRBD1. The CDR3 consists of 13 residues. CDR1 SGHNT and CDR2 YENEEA come from the germline V gene. V shed 5 bases, J shed 6 bases, and the junction held 7 bases outside the gene matches.

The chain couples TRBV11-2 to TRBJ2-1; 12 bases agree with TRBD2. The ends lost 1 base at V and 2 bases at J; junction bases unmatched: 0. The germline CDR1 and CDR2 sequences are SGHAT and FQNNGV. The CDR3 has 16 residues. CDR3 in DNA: TGTGCCAGCAGCTTAGGGACTAGCGGGACCTACAATGAGCAGTTCTTC. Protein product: CASSLGTSGTYNEQFF.

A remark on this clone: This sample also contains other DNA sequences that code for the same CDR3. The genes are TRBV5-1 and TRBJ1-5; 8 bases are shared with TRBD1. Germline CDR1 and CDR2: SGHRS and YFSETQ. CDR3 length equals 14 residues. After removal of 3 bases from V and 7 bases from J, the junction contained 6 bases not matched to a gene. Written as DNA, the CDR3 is TGCGCCAGCAGCTCTGGACAGGGAGGGCAGCCCCAGCATTTT. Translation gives CASSSGQGGQPQHF.

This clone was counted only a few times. CDR3 bases: TGCAGTGCTAGTATGGACAGAGTAACGGATACGCAGTATTTT. Its protein is CSASMDRVTDTQYF. The chain recombines TRBV20-1 with TRBJ2-3, with D possibly being TRBD1 (6 bases). The CDR3 sequence is 14 residues long. Germline CDR1 reads DFQATT; CDR2 reads SNEGSKA (reference sequence). With 3 bases removed from V and 6 bases from J, the gap between germline ends came to 16 bases.

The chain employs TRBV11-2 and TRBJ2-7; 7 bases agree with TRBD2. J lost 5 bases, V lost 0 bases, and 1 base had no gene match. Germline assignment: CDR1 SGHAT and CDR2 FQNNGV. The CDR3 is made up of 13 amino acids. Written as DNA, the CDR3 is TGTGCCAGCAGCTTAGATCGGGAGGACGAGCAGTACTTC. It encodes CASSLDREDEQYF.

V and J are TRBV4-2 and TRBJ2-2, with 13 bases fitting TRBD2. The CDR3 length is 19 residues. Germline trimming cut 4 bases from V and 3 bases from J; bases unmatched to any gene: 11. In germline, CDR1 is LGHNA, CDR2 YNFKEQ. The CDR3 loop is CASSLGLAGVRPYTGELFF. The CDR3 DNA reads TGTGCCAGCAGCCTCGGACTAGCGGGAGTTAGGCCCTACACCGGGGAGCTGTTTTTT.

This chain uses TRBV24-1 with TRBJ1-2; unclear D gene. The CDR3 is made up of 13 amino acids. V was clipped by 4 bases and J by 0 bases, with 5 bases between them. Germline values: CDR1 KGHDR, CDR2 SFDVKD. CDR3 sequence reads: CATSEQTNYGYTF. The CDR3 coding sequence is TGTGCCACCAGTGAACAAACTAACTATGGCTACACCTTC.

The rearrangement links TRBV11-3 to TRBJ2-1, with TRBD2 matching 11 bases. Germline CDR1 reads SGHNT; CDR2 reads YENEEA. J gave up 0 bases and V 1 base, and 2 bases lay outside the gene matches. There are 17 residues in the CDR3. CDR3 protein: CASSLASGGSSYNEQFF. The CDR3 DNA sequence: TGTGCCAGCAGCTTAGCTAGCGGGGGGAGCTCCTACAATGAGCAGTTCTTC.

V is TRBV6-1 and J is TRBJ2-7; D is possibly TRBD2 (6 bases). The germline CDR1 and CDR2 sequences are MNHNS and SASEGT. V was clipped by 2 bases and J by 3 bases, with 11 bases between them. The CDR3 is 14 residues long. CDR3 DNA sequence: TGTGCCAGCAGTGAACCCGGGAGAGGCTACGAGCAGTACTTC. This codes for CASSEPGRGYEQYF.

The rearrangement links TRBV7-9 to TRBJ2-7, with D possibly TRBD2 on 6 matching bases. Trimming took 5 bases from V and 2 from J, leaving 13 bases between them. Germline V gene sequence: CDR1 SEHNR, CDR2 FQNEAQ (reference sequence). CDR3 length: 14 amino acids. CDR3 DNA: TGTGCCAGCAGCAGGGACTTCCCTGCCTACGAGCAGTACTTC. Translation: CASSRDFPAYEQYF.

The CDR3 loop reads CASSVEGQGGLWAQYF. The CDR3 coding sequence is TGTGCCAGCAGCGTAGAAGGGCAGGGGGGTTTGTGGGCCCAGTACTTC. The chain has TRBV9 and TRBJ2-5; TRBD1 is a possible D gene (7 bases). CDR1 is SGDLS, CDR2 YYNGEE, per germline. CDR3 length: 16 residues. V lost 0 bases and J lost 9, with 21 bases in between.

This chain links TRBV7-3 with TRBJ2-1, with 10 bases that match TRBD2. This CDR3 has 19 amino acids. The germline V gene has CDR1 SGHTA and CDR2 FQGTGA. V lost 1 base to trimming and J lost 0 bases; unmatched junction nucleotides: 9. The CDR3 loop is CASSLSGLAATSSYNEQFF. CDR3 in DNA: TGTGCCAGCAGCTTAAGTGGACTAGCGGCAACTAGCTCCTACAATGAGCAGTTCTTC. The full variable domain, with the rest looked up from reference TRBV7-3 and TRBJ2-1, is GAGVSQTPSNKVTEKGKYVELRCDPISGHTALYWYRQSLGQGPEFLIYFQGTGAADDSGLPNDRFFAVRPEGSVSTLKIQRTERGDSAVYLCASSLSGLAATSSYNEQFFGPGTRLTVL.

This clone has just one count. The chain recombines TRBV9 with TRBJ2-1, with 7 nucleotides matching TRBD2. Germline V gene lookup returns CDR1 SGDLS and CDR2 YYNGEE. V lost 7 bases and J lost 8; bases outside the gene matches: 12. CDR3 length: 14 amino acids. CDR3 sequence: CASQTETSSDEQFF. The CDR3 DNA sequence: TGTGCCAGCCAGACGGAGACTAGCTCCGATGAGCAGTTCTTC.

The CDR3, as DNA: TGTGCCAGCAGTCTTCACAGGAGAAGCTCTGGGGCCAACGTCCTGACTTTC. Its protein is CASSLHRRSSGANVLTF. The chain combines TRBV3-1 (or the pseudogene TRBV3-2) with TRBJ2-6, with D perhaps matching TRBD1 (5 bases). The CDR3 is 17 amino acids. Trimming shortened V by 6 bases and J by 0 bases, and 15 bases separated the two germline ends. Germline CDR1 and CDR2: LGHDT and YNNKEL (reference sequence).

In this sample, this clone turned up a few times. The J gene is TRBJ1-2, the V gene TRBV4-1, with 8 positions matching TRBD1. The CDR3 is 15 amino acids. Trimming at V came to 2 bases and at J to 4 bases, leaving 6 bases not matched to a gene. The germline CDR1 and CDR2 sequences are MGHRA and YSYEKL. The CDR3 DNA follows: TGCGCCAGCAGCCAACCGACAGGGGTCGCCTATGGCTACACCTTC. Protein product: CASSQPTGVAYGYTF.

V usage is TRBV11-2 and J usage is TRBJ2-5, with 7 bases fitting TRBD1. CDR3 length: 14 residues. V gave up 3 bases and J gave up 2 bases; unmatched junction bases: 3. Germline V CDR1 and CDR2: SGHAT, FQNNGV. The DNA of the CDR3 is TGTGCCAGCAGCTTGGGACAGAGACAAGAGACCCAGTACTTC. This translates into CASSLGQRQETQYF.

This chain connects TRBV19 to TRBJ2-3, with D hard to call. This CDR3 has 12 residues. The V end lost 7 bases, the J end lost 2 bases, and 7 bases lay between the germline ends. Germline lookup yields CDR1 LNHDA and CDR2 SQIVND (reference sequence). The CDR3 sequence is CASIASTDTQYF. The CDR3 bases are TGTGCCAGTATAGCATCCACAGATACGCAGTATTTT.

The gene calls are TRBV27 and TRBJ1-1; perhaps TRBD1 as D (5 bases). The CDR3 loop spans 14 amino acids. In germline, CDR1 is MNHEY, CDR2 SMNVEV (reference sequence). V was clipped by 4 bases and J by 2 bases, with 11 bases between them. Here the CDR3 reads CASSSGLLNTEAFF. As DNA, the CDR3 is TGTGCCAGCAGTTCAGGGTTGTTAAACACTGAAGCTTTCTTT.

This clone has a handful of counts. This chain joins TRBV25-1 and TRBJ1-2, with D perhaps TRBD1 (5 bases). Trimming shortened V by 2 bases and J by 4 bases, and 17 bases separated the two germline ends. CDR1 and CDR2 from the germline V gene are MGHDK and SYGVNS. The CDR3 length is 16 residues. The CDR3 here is CASSERVGPSSYGYTF. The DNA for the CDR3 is TGTGCCAGCAGTGAACGGGTGGGGCCGTCGTCCTATGGCTACACCTTC.

The CDR3 DNA reads as TGTGCCAGCAGCTTGACTAGAATCAACAATGAGCAGTTCTTC. Translating it yields CASSLTRINNEQFF. The V gene is TRBV5-4, the J gene TRBJ2-1; a possible D gene is TRBD2 (5 bases). Trimming took 1 base from V and 5 from J, leaving 10 bases between them. In germline, CDR1 is SGHNT, CDR2 YYREEE (reference sequence). The CDR3 totals 14 residues. The full variable domain, completed using reference TRBV5-4 and TRBJ2-1, is ETGVTQSPTHLIKTRGQQVTLRCSSQSGHNTVSWYQQALGQGPQFIFQYYREEENGRGNFPPRFSGLQFPNYSSELNVNALELDDSALYLCASSLTRINNEQFFGPGTRLTVL.

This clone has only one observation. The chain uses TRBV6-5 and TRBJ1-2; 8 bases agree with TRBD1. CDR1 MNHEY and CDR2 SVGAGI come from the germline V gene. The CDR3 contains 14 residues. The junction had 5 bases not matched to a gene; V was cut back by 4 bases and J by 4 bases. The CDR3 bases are TGTGCCAGCAGTTCTCAGGGACAGGTCTATGGCTACACCTTC. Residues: CASSSQGQVYGYTF.

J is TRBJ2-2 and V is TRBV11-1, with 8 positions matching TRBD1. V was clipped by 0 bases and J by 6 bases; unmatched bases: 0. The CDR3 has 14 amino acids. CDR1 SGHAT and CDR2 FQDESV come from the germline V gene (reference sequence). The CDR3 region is CASSLARGPGELFF. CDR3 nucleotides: TGTGCCAGCAGCTTAGCCAGGGGGCCCGGGGAGCTGTTTTTT.